The present T cell receptor (beta chain) was sequenced within a study of cytomegalovirus exposure and HLA in healthy donors. Overall study findings and caveats: Most sequenced TCRs were rare (though some public TCRs occurred in many donors).

V trimming: 5 bases; J trimming: 9 bases; junction bases outside the gene matches: 5. This CDR3 has 13 residues. The germline gives CDR1 WNHNN, CDR2 SYGVQD (reference sequence). For this clone: Its antigen is unidentified.

It was with 60 Vbeta and 13 Jbeta primers that the PCR ran. Profiling relied on immunoSEQ multiplex PCR, and the TCRdb table lists in-frame clones only, not all of them. The sample shows about 160,000 clones, 85% of them seen only once. The chain is built from TRBV10-1 and TRBJ2-4; TRBD1 aligns across 9 bases. This sequence was found in a boy aged 2 to 10 in good health and CMV-seronegative. Material: PBMCs. The CDR3 sequence is CASSSDRGGIQYF. CDR3 sequence (DNA): TGCGCCAGCAGTTCGGACAGGGGAGGCATTCAGTACTTC.